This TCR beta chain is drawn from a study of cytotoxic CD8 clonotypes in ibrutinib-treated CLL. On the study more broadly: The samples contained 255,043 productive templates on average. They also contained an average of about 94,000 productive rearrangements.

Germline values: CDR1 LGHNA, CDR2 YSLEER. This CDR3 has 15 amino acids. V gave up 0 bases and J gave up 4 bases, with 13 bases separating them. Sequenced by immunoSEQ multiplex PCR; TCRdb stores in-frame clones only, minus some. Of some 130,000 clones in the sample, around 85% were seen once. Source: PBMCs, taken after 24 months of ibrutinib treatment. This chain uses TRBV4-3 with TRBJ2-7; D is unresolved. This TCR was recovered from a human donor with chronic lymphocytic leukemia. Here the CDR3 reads CASSQDYLARYEQYF. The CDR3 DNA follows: TGCGCCAGCAGCCAAGATTACTTGGCCCGGTACGAGCAGTACTTC.